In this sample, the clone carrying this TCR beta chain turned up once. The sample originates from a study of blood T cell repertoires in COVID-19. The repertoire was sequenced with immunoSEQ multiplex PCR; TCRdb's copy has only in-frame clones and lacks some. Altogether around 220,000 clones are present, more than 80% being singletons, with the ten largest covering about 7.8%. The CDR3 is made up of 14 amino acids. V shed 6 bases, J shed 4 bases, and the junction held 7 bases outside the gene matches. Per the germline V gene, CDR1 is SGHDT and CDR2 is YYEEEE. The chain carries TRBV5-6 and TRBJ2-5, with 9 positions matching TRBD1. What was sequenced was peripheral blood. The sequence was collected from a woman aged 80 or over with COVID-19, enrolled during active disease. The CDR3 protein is CASTSPGQGETQYF. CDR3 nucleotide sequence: TGTGCCAGCACAAGTCCGGGACAGGGAGAGACCCAGTACTTC.